This TCR beta chain was observed in a study of cytomegalovirus exposure and HLA in healthy donors. The study, taken as a whole, reports: The authors judged a highly shared variant cluster likely a sequencing artifact.

The PCR made use of 60 Vbeta and 13 Jbeta primers. Data came from immunoSEQ multiplex PCR; TCRdb stores just in-frame clones and leaves some out. Of approximately 220,000 clones listed, roughly 85% are singletons. As concerns this clone: As yet, its antigen is unknown.

The TCR comes from a male donor in good health and CMV-seronegative. Sequencing was carried out using PBMCs.

In nucleotides, the CDR3 is TGTGCCAGCAGCCCAATGGACAGGGAAGGTGAAGCTTTCTTT. This gives the protein CASSPMDREGEAFF. The rearrangement joins TRBV14 to TRBJ1-1; TRBD1 matches 8 bases. Germline values: CDR1 SGHDN, CDR2 FVKESK. CDR3 length: 14 residues. V gave up 4 bases and J gave up 7 bases; unmatched junction bases: 8.